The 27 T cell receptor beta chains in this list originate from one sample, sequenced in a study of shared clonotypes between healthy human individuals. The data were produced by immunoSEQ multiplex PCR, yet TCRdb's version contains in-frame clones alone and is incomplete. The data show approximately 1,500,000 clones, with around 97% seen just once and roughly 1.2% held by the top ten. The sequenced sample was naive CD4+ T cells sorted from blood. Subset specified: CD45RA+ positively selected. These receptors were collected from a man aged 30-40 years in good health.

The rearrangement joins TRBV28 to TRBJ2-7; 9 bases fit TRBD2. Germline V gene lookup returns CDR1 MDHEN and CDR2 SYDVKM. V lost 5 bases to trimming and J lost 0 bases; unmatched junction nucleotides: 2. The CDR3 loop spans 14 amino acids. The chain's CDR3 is CASSASGISYEQYF. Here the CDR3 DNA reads TGTGCCAGCAGTGCTAGCGGGATCTCCTACGAGCAGTACTTC.

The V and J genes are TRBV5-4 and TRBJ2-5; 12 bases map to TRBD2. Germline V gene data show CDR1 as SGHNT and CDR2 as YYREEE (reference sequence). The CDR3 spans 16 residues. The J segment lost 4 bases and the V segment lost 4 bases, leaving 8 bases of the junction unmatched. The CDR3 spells CASSPIPGLAGETQYF. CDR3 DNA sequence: TGTGCCAGCAGCCCGATACCGGGACTAGCGGGAGAGACCCAGTACTTC.

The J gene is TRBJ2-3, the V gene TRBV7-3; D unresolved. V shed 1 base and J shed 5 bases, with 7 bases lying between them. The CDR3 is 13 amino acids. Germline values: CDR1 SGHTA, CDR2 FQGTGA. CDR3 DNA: TGTGCCAGCAGCTTAAGGTCCTTAGATACGCAGTATTTT. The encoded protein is CASSLRSLDTQYF.

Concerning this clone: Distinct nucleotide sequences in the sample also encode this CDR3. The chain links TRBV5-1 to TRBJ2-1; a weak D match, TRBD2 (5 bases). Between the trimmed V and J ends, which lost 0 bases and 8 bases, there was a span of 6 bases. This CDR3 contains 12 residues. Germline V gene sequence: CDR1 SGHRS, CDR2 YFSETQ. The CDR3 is CASSLGGYEQFF. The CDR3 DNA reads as TGCGCCAGCAGCTTGGGAGGGTATGAGCAGTTCTTC. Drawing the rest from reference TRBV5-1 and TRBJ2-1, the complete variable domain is KAGVTQTPRYLIKTRGQQVTLSCSPISGHRSVSWYQQTPGQGLQFLFEYFSETQRNKGNFPGRFSGRQFSNSRSEMNVSTLELGDSALYLCASSLGGYEQFFGPGTRLTVL.

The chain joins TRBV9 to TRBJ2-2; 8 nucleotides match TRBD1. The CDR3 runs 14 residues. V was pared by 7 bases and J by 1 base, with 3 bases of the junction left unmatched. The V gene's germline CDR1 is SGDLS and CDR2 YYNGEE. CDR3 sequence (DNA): TGTGCCAGCCAGGGGGCTATGAACACCGGGGAGCTGTTTTTT. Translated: CASQGAMNTGELFF.

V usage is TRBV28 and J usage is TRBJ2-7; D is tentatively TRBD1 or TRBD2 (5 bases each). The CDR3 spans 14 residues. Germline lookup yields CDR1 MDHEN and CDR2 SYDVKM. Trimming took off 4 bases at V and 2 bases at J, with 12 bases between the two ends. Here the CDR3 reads CASSSGTLTYEQYF. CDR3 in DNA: TGTGCCAGCAGTTCCGGGACGTTAACCTACGAGCAGTACTTC. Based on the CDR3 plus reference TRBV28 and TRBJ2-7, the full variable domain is DVKVTQSSRYLVKRTGEKVFLECVQDMDHENMFWYRQDPGLGLRLIYFSYDVKMKEKGDIPEGYSVSREKKERFSLILESASTNQTSMYLCASSSGTLTYEQYFGPGTRLTVT.

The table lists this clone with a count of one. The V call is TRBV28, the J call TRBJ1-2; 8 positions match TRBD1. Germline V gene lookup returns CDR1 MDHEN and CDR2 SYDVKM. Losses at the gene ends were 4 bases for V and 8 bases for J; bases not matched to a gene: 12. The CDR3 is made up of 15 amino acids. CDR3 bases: TGTGCCAGCAGTTATGGCCGGACAGGGAGTGTCGGCTACACCTTC. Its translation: CASSYGRTGSVGYTF.

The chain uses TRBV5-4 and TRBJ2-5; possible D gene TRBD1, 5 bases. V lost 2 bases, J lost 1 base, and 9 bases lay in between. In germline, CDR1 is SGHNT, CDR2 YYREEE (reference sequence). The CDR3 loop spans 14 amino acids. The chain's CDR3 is CASSFEGVQETQYF. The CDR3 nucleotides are TGTGCCAGCAGCTTCGAAGGGGTCCAAGAGACCCAGTACTTC.

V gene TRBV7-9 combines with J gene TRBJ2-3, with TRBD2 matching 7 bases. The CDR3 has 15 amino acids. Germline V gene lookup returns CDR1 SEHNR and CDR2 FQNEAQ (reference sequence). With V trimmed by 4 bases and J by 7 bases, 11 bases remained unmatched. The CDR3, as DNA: TGTGCCAGCAGCTCTCAGGGCGGGAGCCCCAATACGCAGTATTTT. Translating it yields CASSSQGGSPNTQYF.

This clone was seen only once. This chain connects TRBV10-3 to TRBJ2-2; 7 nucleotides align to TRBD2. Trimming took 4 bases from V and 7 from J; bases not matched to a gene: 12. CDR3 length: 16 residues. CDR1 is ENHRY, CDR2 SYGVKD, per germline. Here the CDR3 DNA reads TGTGCCATCAGTGGCCCGGGAGGCAGGGATGTCGGGGAGCTGTTTTTT. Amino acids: CAISGPGGRDVGELFF.

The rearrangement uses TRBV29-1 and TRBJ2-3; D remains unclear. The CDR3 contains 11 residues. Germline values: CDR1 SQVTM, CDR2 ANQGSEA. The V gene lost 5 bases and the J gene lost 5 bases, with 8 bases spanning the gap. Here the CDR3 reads CSVSPLDTQYF. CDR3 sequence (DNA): TGCAGCGTTTCCCCCTTAGATACGCAGTATTTT.

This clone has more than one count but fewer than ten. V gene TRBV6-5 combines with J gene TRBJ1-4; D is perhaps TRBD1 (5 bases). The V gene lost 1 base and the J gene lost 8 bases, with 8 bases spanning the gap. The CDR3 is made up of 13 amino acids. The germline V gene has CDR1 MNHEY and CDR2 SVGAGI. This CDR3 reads CASSYLGGEKLFF. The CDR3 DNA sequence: TGTGCCAGCAGTTACTTGGGGGGAGAAAAACTGTTTTTT.

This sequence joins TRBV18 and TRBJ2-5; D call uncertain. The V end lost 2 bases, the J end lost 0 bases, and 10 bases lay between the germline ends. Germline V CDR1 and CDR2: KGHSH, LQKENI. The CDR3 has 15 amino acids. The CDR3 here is CASSPSGPYQETQYF. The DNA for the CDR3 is TGTGCCAGCTCACCATCCGGGCCATACCAAGAGACCCAGTACTTC.

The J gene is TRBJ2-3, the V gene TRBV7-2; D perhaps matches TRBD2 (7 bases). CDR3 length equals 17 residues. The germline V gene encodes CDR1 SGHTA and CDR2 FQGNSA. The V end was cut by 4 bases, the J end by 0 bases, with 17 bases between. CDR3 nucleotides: TGTGCCAGCAGCTCACGGGGGGCGGGTTCTAGCACAGATACGCAGTATTTT. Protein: CASSSRGAGSSTDTQYF.

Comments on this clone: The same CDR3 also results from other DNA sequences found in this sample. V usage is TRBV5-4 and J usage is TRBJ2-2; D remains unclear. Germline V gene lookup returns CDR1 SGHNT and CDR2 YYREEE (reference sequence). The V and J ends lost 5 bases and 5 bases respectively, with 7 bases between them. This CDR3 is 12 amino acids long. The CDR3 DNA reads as TGTGCCAGCAGAAGGGATACCGGGGAGCTGTTTTTT. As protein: CASRRDTGELFF.

CDR3 DNA: TGTGCCAGCAGCCTACTGGGGGCCGGGAACTATGGCTACACCTTC. Translating gives CASSLLGAGNYGYTF. The V and J genes are TRBV11-2 and TRBJ1-2; D perhaps matches TRBD1 (6 bases). Trimming removed 5 bases at V and 2 bases at J, with 15 bases between. Per the germline V gene, CDR1 is SGHAT and CDR2 is FQNNGV. The CDR3 is made up of 15 amino acids.

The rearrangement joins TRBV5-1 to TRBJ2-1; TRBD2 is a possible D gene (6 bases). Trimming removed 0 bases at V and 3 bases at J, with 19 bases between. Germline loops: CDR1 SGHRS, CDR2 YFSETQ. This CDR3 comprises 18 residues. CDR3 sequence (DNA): TGCGCCAGCAGCTTGGCCAGTACACCTAGCGAGATCTACAATGAGCAGTTCTTC. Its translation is CASSLASTPSEIYNEQFF.

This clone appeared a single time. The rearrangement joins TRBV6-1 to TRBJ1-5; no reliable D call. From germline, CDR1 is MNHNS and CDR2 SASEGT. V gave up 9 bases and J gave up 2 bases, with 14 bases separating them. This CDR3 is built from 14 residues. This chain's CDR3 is CASSTDVGNQPQHF. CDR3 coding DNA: TGTGCCAGTTCTACCGACGTCGGCAATCAGCCCCAGCATTTT.

The CDR3 spells CASSLALTNEQFF. CDR3 bases: TGTGCCAGCAGCTTGGCCCTTACGAATGAGCAGTTCTTC. The chain combines TRBV7-9 with TRBJ2-1; D unclear. V lost 3 bases, J lost 7 bases, and 10 bases lay in between. The CDR3 runs 13 residues. From germline, CDR1 is SEHNR and CDR2 FQNEAQ (reference sequence).

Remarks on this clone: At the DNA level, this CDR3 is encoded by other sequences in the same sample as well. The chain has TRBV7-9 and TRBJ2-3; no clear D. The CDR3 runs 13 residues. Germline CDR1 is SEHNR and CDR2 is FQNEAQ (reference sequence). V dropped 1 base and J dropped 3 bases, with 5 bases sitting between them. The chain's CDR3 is CASSLVRTDTQYF. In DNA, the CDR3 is TGTGCCAGCAGCTTAGTAAGGACAGATACGCAGTATTTT.

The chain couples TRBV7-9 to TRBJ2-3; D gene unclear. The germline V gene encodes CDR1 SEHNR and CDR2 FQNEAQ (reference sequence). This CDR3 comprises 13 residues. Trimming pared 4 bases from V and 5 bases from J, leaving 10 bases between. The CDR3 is CASSSRSLDTQYF. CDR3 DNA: TGTGCCAGCAGCTCCCGGTCATTAGATACGCAGTATTTT.

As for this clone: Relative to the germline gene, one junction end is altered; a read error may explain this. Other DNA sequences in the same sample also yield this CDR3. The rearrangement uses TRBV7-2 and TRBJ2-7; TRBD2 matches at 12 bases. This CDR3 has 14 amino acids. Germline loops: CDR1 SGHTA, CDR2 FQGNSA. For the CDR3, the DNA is TGTGCCAGCAGCCTAGCGGGAGGGCCGGGCGAGCAGTACTTC. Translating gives CASSLAGGPGEQYF.

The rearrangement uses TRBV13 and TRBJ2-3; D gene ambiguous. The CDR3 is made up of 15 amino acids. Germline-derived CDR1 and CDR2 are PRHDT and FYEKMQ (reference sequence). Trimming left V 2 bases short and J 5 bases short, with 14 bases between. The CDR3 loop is CASSLPPLMRDTQYF. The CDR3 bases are TGTGCCAGCAGCTTACCCCCTCTTATGAGAGATACGCAGTATTTT.

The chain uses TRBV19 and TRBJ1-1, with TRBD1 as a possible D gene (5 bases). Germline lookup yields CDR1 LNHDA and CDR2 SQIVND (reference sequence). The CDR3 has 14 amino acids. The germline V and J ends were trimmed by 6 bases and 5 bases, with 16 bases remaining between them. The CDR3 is CASSTNDRTTEAFF. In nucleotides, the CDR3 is TGTGCCAGTAGCACAAATGACAGAACGACTGAAGCTTTCTTT.

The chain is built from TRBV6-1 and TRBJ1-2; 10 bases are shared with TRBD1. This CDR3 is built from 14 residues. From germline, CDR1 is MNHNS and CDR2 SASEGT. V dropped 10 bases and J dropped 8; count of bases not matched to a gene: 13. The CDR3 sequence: CATQADRGAWGYTF. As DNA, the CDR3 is TGTGCCACACAAGCGGACAGGGGGGCTTGGGGCTACACCTTC.

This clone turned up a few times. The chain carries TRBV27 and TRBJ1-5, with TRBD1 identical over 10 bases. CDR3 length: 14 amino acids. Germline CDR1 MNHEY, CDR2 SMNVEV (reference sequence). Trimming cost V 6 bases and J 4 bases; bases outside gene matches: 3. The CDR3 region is CASSWTGGNQPQHF. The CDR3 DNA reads TGTGCCAGCAGCTGGACAGGGGGAAATCAGCCCCAGCATTTT.

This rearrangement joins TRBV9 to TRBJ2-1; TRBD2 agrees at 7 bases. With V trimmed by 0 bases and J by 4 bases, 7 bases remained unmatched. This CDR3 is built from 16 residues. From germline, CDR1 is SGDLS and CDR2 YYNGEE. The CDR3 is CASSVGGTTLYNEQFF. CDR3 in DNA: TGTGCCAGCAGCGTAGGGGGGACTACTCTTTACAATGAGCAGTTCTTC. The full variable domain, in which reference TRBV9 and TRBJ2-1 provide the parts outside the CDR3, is DSGVTQTPKHLITATGQRVTLRCSPRSGDLSVYWYQQSLDQGLQFLIQYYNGEERAKGNILERFSAQQFPDLHSELNLSSLELGDSALYFCASSVGGTTLYNEQFFGPGTRLTVL.